The 32 T cell receptor beta chains given below trace back to one sample, sequenced in a study of T cell responses to AZD1222 COVID-19 vaccine. Generated by immunoSEQ multiplex PCR, the TCRdb table keeps only in-frame clones and is missing some. Among 85,000 to 120,000 clones, 80% to 95% were seen once, and the ten largest hold around 8%. The source material was peripheral blood, sampled 28 days after the second AZD1222 dose. The source is an adult who received the AZD1222 COVID-19 vaccine.

The chain combines TRBV5-5 with TRBJ2-5, with D possibly being TRBD2 (6 bases). The CDR3 consists of 16 residues. CDR1 is SGHKS and CDR2 is YYEKEE in the germline V gene (reference sequence). The V gene lost 1 base and the J gene lost 1 base, with 14 bases spanning the gap. The CDR3 loop reads CASSLNPGESQETQYF. CDR3 bases: TGTGCCAGCAGCTTGAATCCGGGAGAGAGCCAAGAGACCCAGTACTTC.

CDR3 nucleotide sequence: TGCGCCAGCAGCCCGGGACTAGCGGGGGCCTCCGGCAATGAGCAGTTCTTC. Protein: CASSPGLAGASGNEQFF. The V call is TRBV4-3, the J call TRBJ2-1; 14 bases are a match to TRBD2. V lost 4 bases and J lost 6; bases outside the gene matches: 8. The CDR3 length is 17 residues. Germline V CDR1 and CDR2: LGHNA, YSLEER.

The J gene is TRBJ2-7, the V gene TRBV5-1, with TRBD1 as a possible D gene (5 bases). Trimming shortened V by 0 bases and J by 3 bases, and 16 bases separated the two germline ends. The CDR3 length is 16 residues. Germline loops: CDR1 SGHRS, CDR2 YFSETQ. This CDR3 is CASSLGTLTTLYEQYF. In DNA, the CDR3 is TGCGCCAGCAGCTTGGGGACATTGACGACCCTCTACGAGCAGTACTTC.

The genes are TRBV7-2 and TRBJ2-5; 7 bases map to TRBD2. The CDR3 has 14 residues. Looked up from germline, CDR1 is SGHTA and CDR2 is FQGNSA. V shed 4 bases, J shed 1 base, and the junction held 3 bases outside the gene matches. Written as DNA, the CDR3 is TGTGCCAGCAGCTGGACTAGAACCCAAGAGACCCAGTACTTC. As protein: CASSWTRTQETQYF.

The genes are TRBV2 and TRBJ1-4; TRBD1 aligns across 8 bases. In germline, CDR1 is SNHLY, CDR2 FYNNEI. V gave up 7 bases and J gave up 5 bases; unmatched junction bases: 6. The CDR3 length is 14 residues. The CDR3 coding sequence is TGTGCCAGCACCTTGACAGGGGCGAATGAAAAACTGTTTTTT. This sequence encodes CASTLTGANEKLFF.

This clone was picked up one time. V gene TRBV19 combines with J gene TRBJ1-5; 9 positions match TRBD1. CDR3 size: 14 residues. The germline V gene has CDR1 LNHDA and CDR2 SQIVND (reference sequence). Trimming cost V 5 bases and J 5 bases; bases outside gene matches: 4. The CDR3 here is CASSPGTGHQPQHF. The CDR3 DNA follows: TGTGCCAGTAGTCCGGGGACAGGGCATCAGCCCCAGCATTTT.

The CDR3 coding sequence is TGTGCCAGCAGCACGTACGCGGGGGGGCTCCCCGGGGAGCTGTTTTTT. As protein: CASSTYAGGLPGELFF. The gene calls are TRBV5-6 and TRBJ2-2; TRBD2 aligns across 9 bases. Losses at the gene ends were 4 bases for V and 6 bases for J; bases not matched to a gene: 10. The V gene's germline CDR1 is SGHDT and CDR2 YYEEEE. The CDR3 is 16 residues long.

The rearrangement joins TRBV4-3 to TRBJ2-2, with D perhaps TRBD2 (5 bases). Germline CDR1 reads LGHNA; CDR2 reads YSLEER. Trimming stripped 1 base from V and 6 bases from J, with 21 bases between. This CDR3 comprises 18 residues. This chain's CDR3 is CASSQGSRSGWGAGELFF. As DNA, the CDR3 is TGCGCCAGCAGCCAAGGCAGCCGCTCCGGCTGGGGAGCCGGGGAGCTGTTTTTT.

V and J are TRBV20-1 and TRBJ2-7; a possible D gene is TRBD2 (5 bases). The CDR3 extends over 11 amino acids. V lost 3 bases, J lost 3 bases, and 6 bases lay in between. Germline V gene lookup returns CDR1 DFQATT and CDR2 SNEGSKA (reference sequence). CDR3 sequence reads: CSASRGYEQYF. CDR3 bases: TGCAGTGCTAGTCGGGGCTACGAGCAGTACTTC.

This chain connects TRBV7-9 to TRBJ2-2, with D perhaps matching TRBD1 (5 bases). Between the trimmed V and J ends, which lost 1 base and 5 bases, there was a span of 11 bases. This CDR3 comprises 15 residues. The germline gives CDR1 SEHNR, CDR2 FQNEAQ (reference sequence). The CDR3 here is CASSLDSRVTGELFF. The CDR3 nucleotides are TGTGCCAGCAGCTTAGATTCCAGGGTGACCGGGGAGCTGTTTTTT.

This clone was detected only once. V gene TRBV6-5 combines with J gene TRBJ1-3; no firm D call. The V gene lost 0 bases and the J gene lost 4 bases, with 13 bases spanning the gap. The CDR3 is made up of 16 amino acids. Germline V gene sequence: CDR1 MNHEY, CDR2 SVGAGI. The CDR3 nucleotides read TGTGCCAGCAGTTACTCGAACAGAGCGGGCGGAAACACCATATATTTT. It specifies CASSYSNRAGGNTIYF.

V gene TRBV21-1 combines with J gene TRBJ2-5; whether TRBD1, the table's D call, matches the DNA was not checked. TRBV21-1 is a listed pseudogene. The CDR3 has 20 amino acids. The CDR3 loop reads CASSVWVRTQNRGRTETQYF. CDR3 sequence (DNA): TGTGCCAGCAGCGTCTGGGTTCGGACGCAAAACAGGGGGCGCACAGAGACCCAGTACTTC.

CDR3 DNA: TGTGCCAGCAGTTACCGTGGGAGGGTGAACACCGGGGAGCTGTTTTTT. This codes for CASSYRGRVNTGELFF. The chain recombines TRBV6-5 with TRBJ2-2; the match to TRBD2 covers 7 bases. The germline gives CDR1 MNHEY, CDR2 SVGAGI. This CDR3 is 16 amino acids long. V lost 2 bases and J lost 1; bases outside the gene matches: 4.

This clone was counted once. V usage is TRBV19 and J usage is TRBJ2-7; D is perhaps TRBD1 or TRBD2 (5 bases each). The germline CDR1 and CDR2 sequences are LNHDA and SQIVND (reference sequence). Trimming removed 10 bases from V and 3 bases from J, with 13 bases in between. CDR3 size: 12 residues. The DNA for the CDR3 is TGTGCCACCCGAAGGGACGACTACGAGCAGTACTTC. Its protein product is CATRRDDYEQYF.

This clone was recorded only once. V is TRBV18 and J is TRBJ1-6, with D perhaps matching TRBD1 (5 bases). Germline CDR1 is KGHSH and CDR2 is LQKENI. Trimming removed 4 bases from V and 7 bases from J, with 11 bases in between. This CDR3 is 14 amino acids long. The CDR3 sequence is CASSRGVRNSPLHF. The CDR3 DNA reads TGTGCCAGCTCACGAGGGGTCAGGAATTCACCCCTCCACTTT.

The J gene is TRBJ2-5, the V gene TRBV29-1; D is undetermined. Trimming shortened V by 3 bases and J by 5 bases, and 4 bases separated the two germline ends. Germline lookup yields CDR1 SQVTM and CDR2 ANQGSEA. The CDR3 spans 10 residues. The CDR3 here is CSVDRETQYF. The CDR3 coding sequence is TGCAGCGTTGATAGGGAGACCCAGTACTTC.

DNA of the CDR3: TGTGCCAGCCTCTTAGGAGGACTAGCGGCGAAAGAGACCCAGTACTTC. The encoded protein is CASLLGGLAAKETQYF. The chain couples TRBV7-2 to TRBJ2-5; 10 positions agree with TRBD2. Germline V gene data show CDR1 as SGHTA and CDR2 as FQGNSA. The CDR3 runs 16 residues. V lost 8 bases to trimming and J lost 3 bases; unmatched junction nucleotides: 12.

V gene TRBV11-3 combines with J gene TRBJ2-1, with 8 positions matching TRBD2. Germline V gives CDR1 SGHNT, CDR2 YENEEA. There are 15 residues in the CDR3. V was pared by 1 base and J by 5 bases, with 4 bases of the junction left unmatched. DNA for the CDR3: TGTGCCAGCAGCTTAGGTAGCGGGGAAGACAATGAGCAGTTCTTC. Translation gives CASSLGSGEDNEQFF.

The chain recombines TRBV6-5 with TRBJ1-6, with a weak D call TRBD1 (6 bases). The CDR3 length is 14 residues. Looked up from germline, CDR1 is MNHEY and CDR2 is SVGAGI. V lost 7 bases and J lost 8, with 15 bases in between. The CDR3 bases are TGTGCCAGCAACTCTAGGGGGGACGATTCACCCCTCCACTTT. It is translated as CASNSRGDDSPLHF.

The chain joins TRBV5-5 to TRBJ1-3, with unresolved D. The CDR3 spans 15 residues. Germline CDR1 and CDR2: SGHKS and YYEKEE (reference sequence). V was pared by 3 bases and J by 0 bases, with 10 bases between. CDR3 in DNA: TGTGCCAGCAGCTGGGGTTATACCTCTGGAAACACCATATATTTT. It specifies CASSWGYTSGNTIYF.

The count of this clone is one. The chain is built from TRBV6-4 and TRBJ1-1, with D unclear. This CDR3 contains 13 residues. V was cut by 6 bases and J by 4 bases, with 12 bases left in between. The germline V gene has CDR1 MRHNA and CDR2 SNTAGT. In DNA form, the CDR3 reads TGTGCCAGCAGGGCAACAGTGAGCACTGAAGCTTTCTTT. Translation: CASRATVSTEAFF.

The gene calls are TRBV7-6 and TRBJ2-7; D tentatively reads TRBD1 or TRBD2 (5 bases each). The CDR3 has 15 residues. Germline CDR1 is SGHVS and CDR2 is FNYEAQ. V was cut by 0 bases and J by 0 bases, with 9 bases left in between. CDR3: CASSLAGDGSYEQYF. CDR3 DNA: TGTGCCAGCAGCTTAGCAGGGGACGGCTCCTACGAGCAGTACTTC.

This CDR3 reads CASSIRRPTGTYGYTF. CDR3 DNA sequence: TGTGCCAGTAGTATTCGAAGGCCCACGGGGACCTATGGCTACACCTTC. The gene calls are TRBV19 and TRBJ1-2; the D gene is possibly TRBD1 (5 bases). This CDR3 is built from 16 residues. V was pared by 3 bases and J by 4 bases, with 18 bases between. Germline V gene lookup returns CDR1 LNHDA and CDR2 SQIVND (reference sequence).

This rearrangement joins TRBV11-2 to TRBJ2-1; unclear D gene. This CDR3 contains 15 residues. With 3 bases removed from V and 4 bases from J, the gap between germline ends came to 13 bases. Germline CDR1 SGHAT, CDR2 FQNNGV. CDR3 in amino acids: CASSFSSTEYNEQFF. CDR3 sequence (DNA): TGTGCCAGCAGCTTCAGCTCCACTGAGTACAATGAGCAGTTCTTC.

CDR3: CASRLGQDNTEAFF. The CDR3 region has the DNA TGTGCCAGCAGGCTCGGCCAGGACAACACTGAAGCTTTCTTT. V is TRBV7-3 and J is TRBJ1-1; D is undetermined. The CDR3 has 14 amino acids. The germline V and J ends were trimmed by 6 bases and 2 bases, with 13 bases remaining between them. Looked up from germline, CDR1 is SGHTA and CDR2 is FQGTGA.

Note on this clone: The junction departs from the called germline gene at one end, perhaps through a read error. The rearrangement joins TRBV27 to TRBJ1-2; D might be TRBD1 (5 bases). CDR1 MNHEY and CDR2 SMNVEV come from the germline V gene (reference sequence). The CDR3 covers 10 residues. CDR3 protein: CASSPGWRHF. The CDR3 region has the DNA TGTGCCAGCAGCCCAGGGTGGAGGCACTTC.

The V call is TRBV6-9, the J call TRBJ1-1, with 7 bases aligning to TRBD1. Germline loops: CDR1 MNHGY, CDR2 SVAAGI. The CDR3 extends over 15 amino acids. Germline trimming cut 5 bases from V and 5 bases from J; bases unmatched to any gene: 11. The CDR3 loop reads CASSKDYRGETEAFF. CDR3 nucleotide sequence: TGTGCCAGCAGTAAGGATTACAGGGGAGAGACTGAAGCTTTCTTT.

In its sample, this clone was seen many times. Here the CDR3 reads CASSHGNTIYF. CDR3 DNA: TGTGCCAGCAGCCACGGAAACACCATATATTTT. The rearrangement joins TRBV6-5 to TRBJ1-3, with D unclear. The CDR3 contains 11 residues. The germline CDR1 and CDR2 sequences are MNHEY and SVGAGI. V was cut by 6 bases and J by 4 bases, with 4 bases left in between.

The chain employs TRBV11-3 and TRBJ1-3; D unclear. Germline CDR1 SGHNT, CDR2 YENEEA. With 5 bases removed from V and 8 bases from J, the gap between germline ends came to 13 bases. The CDR3 loop spans 13 amino acids. CDR3 in DNA: TGTGCCAGCAGCCCGGTCCCAGGCGACACCATATATTTT. It encodes CASSPVPGDTIYF.

J is TRBJ1-3 and V is TRBV4-3, with a possible D match to TRBD1 (6 bases). From germline, CDR1 is LGHNA and CDR2 YSLEER. Trimming removed 0 bases at V and 0 bases at J, with 9 bases between. The CDR3 has 16 residues. In DNA form, the CDR3 reads TGCGCCAGCAGCCAAGATACAGGGAACTCTGGAAACACCATATATTTT. This gives the protein CASSQDTGNSGNTIYF.

The V gene is TRBV3-1 (or the pseudogene TRBV3-2), the J gene TRBJ1-6; D is unresolved. The CDR3 is made up of 14 amino acids. Per germline, CDR1 LGHDT and CDR2 YNNKEL (reference sequence). V shed 1 base and J shed 7 bases, with 8 bases lying between them. The CDR3: CASSQGHRNSPLHF. Written as DNA, the CDR3 is TGTGCCAGCAGCCAAGGACACAGAAATTCACCCCTCCACTTT.

The rearrangement joins TRBV5-1 to TRBJ2-5, with 8 nucleotides matching TRBD2. Looked up from germline, CDR1 is SGHRS and CDR2 is YFSETQ. The CDR3 extends over 16 amino acids. V was pared by 3 bases and J by 2 bases, with 9 bases of the junction left unmatched. The CDR3 nucleotides are TGCGCCAGCAGCTGGGAACCAGCGGGGGATCAAGAGACCCAGTACTTC. Its protein is CASSWEPAGDQETQYF.